Sequencing of this TCR beta chain was carried out in a study of CD8+ T cells in alopecia areata. The treatment here: oral pan-JAK inhibitor, 5-10 mg twice daily. Peripheral blood and lesional scalp punch biopsies were taken from alopecia areata patients. Reverse transcription of extracted RNA yielded cDNA, which provided the sequencing template. Here immunoSEQ multiplex PCR was the method, and the copy in TCRdb shows in-frame clones only, minus some. The table lists 150,000 to 200,000 clones, less than 70% of them singletons. Losses at the gene ends were 2 bases for V and 4 bases for J; bases not matched to a gene: 5. This CDR3 is built from 15 residues. Germline CDR1 GTSNPN, CDR2 SVGIG (reference sequence).

The chain carries TRBV30 and TRBJ1-6, with 7 bases identical to TRBD1. This specimen consisted of CD4+ T cells sorted from blood, obtained around week 49, from a patient treated with tofacitinib. This sequence originates from a human donor with alopecia areata. The CDR3 reads CAWSPPTGYNSPLHF. The CDR3 region has the DNA TGTGCCTGGAGTCCGCCGACAGGGTATAATTCACCCCTCCACTTT.